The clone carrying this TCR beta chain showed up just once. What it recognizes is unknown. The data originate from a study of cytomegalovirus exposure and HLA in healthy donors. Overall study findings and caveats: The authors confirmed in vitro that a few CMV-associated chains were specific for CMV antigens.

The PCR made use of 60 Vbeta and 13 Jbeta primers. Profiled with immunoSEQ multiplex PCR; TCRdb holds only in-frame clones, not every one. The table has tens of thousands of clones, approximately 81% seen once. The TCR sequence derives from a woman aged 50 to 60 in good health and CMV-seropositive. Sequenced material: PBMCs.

Here the CDR3 DNA reads TGTGCCAGCAGTTACCGCGAGAGCGGCTACACCTTC. Its translation is CASSYRESGYTF. The rearrangement links TRBV6-6 to TRBJ1-2; no definite D call. Germline CDR1 reads MNHNY; CDR2 reads SVGAGI (reference sequence). There are 12 residues in the CDR3. The V and J ends lost 2 bases and 8 bases respectively, with 9 bases between them.